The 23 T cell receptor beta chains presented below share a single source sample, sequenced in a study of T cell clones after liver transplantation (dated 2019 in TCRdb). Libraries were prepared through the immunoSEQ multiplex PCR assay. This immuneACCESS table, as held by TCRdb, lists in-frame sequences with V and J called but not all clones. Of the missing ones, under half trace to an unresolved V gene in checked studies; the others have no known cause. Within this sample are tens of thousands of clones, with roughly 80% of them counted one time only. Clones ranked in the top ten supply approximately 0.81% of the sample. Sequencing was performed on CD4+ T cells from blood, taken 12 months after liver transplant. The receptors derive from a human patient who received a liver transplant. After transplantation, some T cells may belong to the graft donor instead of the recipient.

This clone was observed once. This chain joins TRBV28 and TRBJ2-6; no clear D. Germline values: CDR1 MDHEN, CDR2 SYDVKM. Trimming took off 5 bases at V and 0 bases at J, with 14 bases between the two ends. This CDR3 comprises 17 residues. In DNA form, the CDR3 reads TGTGCCAGCAGTCCTCCCGCTGCCCGCTCTGGGGCCAACGTCCTGACTTTC. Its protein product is CASSPPAARSGANVLTF.

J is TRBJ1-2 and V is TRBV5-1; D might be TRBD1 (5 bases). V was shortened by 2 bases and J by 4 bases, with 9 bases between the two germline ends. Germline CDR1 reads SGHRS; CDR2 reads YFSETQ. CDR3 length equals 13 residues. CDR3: CASSLGVGYGYTF. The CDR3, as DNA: TGCGCCAGCAGCTTAGGGGTAGGCTATGGCTACACCTTC.

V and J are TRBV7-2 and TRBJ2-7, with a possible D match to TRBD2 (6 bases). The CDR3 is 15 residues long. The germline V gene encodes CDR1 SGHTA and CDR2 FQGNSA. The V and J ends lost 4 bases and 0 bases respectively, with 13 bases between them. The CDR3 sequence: CASSSQSGSSYEQYF. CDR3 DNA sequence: TGTGCCAGCAGCTCCCAATCCGGGAGCTCCTACGAGCAGTACTTC.

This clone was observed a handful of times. CDR3 protein: CSVERDYGYTF. CDR3 nucleotide sequence: TGCAGCGTTGAGAGGGACTATGGCTACACCTTC. This sequence joins TRBV29-1 and TRBJ1-2, with unresolved D. Germline lookup yields CDR1 SQVTM and CDR2 ANQGSEA. The CDR3 totals 11 residues. V lost 3 bases, J lost 3 bases, and 5 bases lay in between.

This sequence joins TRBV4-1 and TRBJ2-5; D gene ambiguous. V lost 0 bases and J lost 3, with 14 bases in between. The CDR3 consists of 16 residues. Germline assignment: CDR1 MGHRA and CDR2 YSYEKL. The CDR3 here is CASSQDSSPREETQYF. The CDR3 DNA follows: TGCGCCAGCAGCCAAGATTCTTCCCCACGAGAAGAGACCCAGTACTTC.

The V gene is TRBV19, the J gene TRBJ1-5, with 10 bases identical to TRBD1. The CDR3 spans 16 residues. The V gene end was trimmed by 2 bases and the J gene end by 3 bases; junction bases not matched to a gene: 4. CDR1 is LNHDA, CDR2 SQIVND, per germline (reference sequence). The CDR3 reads CASSILGTGANQPQHF. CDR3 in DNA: TGTGCCAGTAGTATATTGGGGACAGGGGCCAATCAGCCCCAGCATTTT.

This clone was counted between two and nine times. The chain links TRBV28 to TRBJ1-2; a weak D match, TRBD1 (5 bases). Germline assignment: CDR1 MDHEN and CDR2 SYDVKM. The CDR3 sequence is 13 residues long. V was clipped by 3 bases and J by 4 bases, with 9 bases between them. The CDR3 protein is CASSLGRAYGYTF. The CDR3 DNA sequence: TGTGCCAGCAGTTTGGGCAGGGCCTATGGCTACACCTTC.

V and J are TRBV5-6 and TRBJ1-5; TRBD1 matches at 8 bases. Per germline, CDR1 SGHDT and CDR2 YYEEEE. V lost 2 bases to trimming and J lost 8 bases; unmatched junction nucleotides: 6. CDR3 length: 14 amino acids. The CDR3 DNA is TGTGCCAGCAGCTTAAGGACAGGGATGGAGCCCCAGCATTTT. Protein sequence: CASSLRTGMEPQHF. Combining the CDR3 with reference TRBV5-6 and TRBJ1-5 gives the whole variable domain DAGVTQSPTHLIKTRGQQVTLRCSPKSGHDTVSWYQQALGQGPQFIFQYYEEEERQRGNFPDRFSGHQFPNYSSELNVNALLLGDSALYLCASSLRTGMEPQHFGDGTRLSIL.

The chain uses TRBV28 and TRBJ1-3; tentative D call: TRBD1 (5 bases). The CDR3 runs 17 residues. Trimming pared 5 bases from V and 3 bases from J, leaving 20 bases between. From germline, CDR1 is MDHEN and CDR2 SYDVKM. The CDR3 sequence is CASSLPLGRDFGNTIYF. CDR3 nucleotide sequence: TGTGCCAGCAGTCTGCCCCTGGGCAGGGACTTTGGAAACACCATATATTTT.

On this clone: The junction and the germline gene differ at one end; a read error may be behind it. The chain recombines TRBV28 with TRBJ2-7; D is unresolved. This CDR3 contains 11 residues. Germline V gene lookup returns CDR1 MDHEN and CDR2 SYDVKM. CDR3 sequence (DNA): TGTGCCAGCAGTTTAGGGCTAGGCTTCGACTTC. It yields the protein CASSLGLGFDF.

CDR3 loop: CASSLGLARNTEAFF. CDR3 sequence (DNA): TGTGCCAGCAGCTTAGGTCTGGCCCGGAACACTGAAGCTTTCTTT. The rearrangement links TRBV7-6 to TRBJ1-1; D gene ambiguous. With 1 base removed from V and 1 base from J, the gap between germline ends came to 10 bases. The CDR3 is 15 residues long. Looked up from germline, CDR1 is SGHVS and CDR2 is FNYEAQ.

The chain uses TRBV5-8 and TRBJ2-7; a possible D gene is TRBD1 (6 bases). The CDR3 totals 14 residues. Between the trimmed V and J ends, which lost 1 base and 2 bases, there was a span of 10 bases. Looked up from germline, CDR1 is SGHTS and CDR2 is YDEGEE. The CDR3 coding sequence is TGTGCCAGCAGCTTGTGGGACAACACCTACGAGCAGTACTTC. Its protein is CASSLWDNTYEQYF. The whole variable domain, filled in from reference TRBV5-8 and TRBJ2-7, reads EAGVTQSPTHLIKTRGQQATLRCSPISGHTSVYWYQQALGLGLQFLLWYDEGEERNRGNFPPRFSGRQFPNYSSELNVNALELEDSALYLCASSLWDNTYEQYFGPGTRLTVT.

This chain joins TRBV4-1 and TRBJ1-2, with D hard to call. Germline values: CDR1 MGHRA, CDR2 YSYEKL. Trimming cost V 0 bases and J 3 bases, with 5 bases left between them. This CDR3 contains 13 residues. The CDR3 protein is CASSQDRDYGYTF. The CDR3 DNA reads TGCGCCAGCAGCCAAGATAGGGACTATGGCTACACCTTC.

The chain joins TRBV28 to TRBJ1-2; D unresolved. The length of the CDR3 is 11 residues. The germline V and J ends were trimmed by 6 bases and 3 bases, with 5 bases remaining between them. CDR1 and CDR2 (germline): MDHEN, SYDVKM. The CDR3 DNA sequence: TGTGCCAGCAGAAAAGACTATGGCTACACCTTC. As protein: CASRKDYGYTF.

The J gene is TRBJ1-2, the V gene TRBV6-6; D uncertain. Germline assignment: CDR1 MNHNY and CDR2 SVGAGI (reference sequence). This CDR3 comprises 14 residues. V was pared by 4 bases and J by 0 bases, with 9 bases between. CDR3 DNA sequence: TGTGCCAGCAGTTGGAAAGATACTAACTATGGCTACACCTTC. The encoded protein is CASSWKDTNYGYTF.

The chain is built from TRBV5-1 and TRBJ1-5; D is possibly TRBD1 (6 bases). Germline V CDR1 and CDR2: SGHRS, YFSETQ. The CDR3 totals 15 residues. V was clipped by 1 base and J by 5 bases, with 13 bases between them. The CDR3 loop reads CASSLLPDSYQPQHF. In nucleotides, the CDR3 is TGCGCCAGCAGCTTGCTTCCGGACAGCTATCAGCCCCAGCATTTT.

CDR3 loop: CASSPGFSRGDEQFF. For the CDR3, the DNA is TGTGCCAGCAGCCCCGGGTTTTCCCGAGGGGATGAGCAGTTCTTC. The rearrangement uses TRBV7-9 and TRBJ2-1; D might be TRBD1 or TRBD2, each matching 5 bases. Trimming took off 5 bases at V and 8 bases at J, with 19 bases between the two ends. The CDR3 is 15 residues long. Per the germline V gene, CDR1 is SEHNR and CDR2 is FQNEAQ (reference sequence).

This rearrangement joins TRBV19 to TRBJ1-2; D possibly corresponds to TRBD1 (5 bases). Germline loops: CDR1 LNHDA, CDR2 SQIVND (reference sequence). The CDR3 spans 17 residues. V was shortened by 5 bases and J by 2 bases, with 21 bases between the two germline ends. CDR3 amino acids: CASSSFKWPTANYGYTF. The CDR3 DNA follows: TGTGCCAGTAGTTCTTTTAAATGGCCGACAGCCAACTATGGCTACACCTTC.

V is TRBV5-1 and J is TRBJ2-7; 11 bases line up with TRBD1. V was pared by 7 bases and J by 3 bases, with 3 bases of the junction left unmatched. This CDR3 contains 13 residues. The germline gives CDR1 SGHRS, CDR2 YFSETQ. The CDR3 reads CASGDRGDYEQYF. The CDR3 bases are TGCGCCAGCGGGGACAGGGGGGACTACGAGCAGTACTTC.

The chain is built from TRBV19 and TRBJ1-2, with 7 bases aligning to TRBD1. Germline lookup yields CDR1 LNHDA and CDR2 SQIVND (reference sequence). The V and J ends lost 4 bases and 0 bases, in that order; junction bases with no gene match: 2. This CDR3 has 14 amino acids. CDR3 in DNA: TGTGCCAGTAGTACGCAGGGGGCTAACTATGGCTACACCTTC. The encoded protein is CASSTQGANYGYTF.

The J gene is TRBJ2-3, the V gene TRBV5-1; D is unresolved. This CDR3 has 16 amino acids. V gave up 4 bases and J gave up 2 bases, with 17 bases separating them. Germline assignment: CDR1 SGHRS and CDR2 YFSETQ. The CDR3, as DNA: TGCGCCAGCAGCCCACGGGCCGGACCGGTCACAGATACGCAGTATTTT. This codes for CASSPRAGPVTDTQYF. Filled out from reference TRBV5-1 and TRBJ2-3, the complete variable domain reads KAGVTQTPRYLIKTRGQQVTLSCSPISGHRSVSWYQQTPGQGLQFLFEYFSETQRNKGNFPGRFSGRQFSNSRSEMNVSTLELGDSALYLCASSPRAGPVTDTQYFGPGTRLTVL.

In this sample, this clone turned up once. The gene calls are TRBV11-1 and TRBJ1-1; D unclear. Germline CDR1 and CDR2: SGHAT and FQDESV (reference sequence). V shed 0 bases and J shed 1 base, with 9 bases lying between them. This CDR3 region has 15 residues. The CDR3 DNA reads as TGTGCCAGCAGCTTAGCAGTTAACGGGAACACTGAAGCTTTCTTT. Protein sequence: CASSLAVNGNTEAFF.

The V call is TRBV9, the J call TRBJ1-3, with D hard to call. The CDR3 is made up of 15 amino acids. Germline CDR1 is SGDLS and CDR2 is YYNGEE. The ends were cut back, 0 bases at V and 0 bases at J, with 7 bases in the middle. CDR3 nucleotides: TGTGCCAGCAGCGTAGGGGAGTTCTCTGGAAACACCATATATTTT. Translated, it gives CASSVGEFSGNTIYF.